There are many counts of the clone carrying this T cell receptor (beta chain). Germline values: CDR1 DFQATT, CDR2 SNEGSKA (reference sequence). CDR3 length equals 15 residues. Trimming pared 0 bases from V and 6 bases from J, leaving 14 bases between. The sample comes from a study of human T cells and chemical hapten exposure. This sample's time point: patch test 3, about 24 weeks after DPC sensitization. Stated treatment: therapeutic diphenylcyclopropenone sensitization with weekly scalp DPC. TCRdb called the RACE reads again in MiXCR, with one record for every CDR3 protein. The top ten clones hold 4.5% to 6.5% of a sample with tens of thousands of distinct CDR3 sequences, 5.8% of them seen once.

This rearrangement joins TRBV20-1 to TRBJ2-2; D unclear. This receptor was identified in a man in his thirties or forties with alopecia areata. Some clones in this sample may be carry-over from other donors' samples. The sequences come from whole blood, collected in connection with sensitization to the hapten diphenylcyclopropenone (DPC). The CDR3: CSARDSGRASGELFF. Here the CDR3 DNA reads TGCAGTGCTAGAGATTCTGGTAGAGCGTCCGGGGAGCTGTTTTTT.